Listed here are 12 T cell receptor beta chains from one sample, sequenced in a study of CD8+ T cells in alopecia areata. Treatment indicated: oral pan-JAK inhibitor, 5-10 mg twice daily. Sequencing used cDNA as its template, made by extracting RNA and reverse transcribing it. Clones were read by immunoSEQ multiplex PCR, and TCRdb kept only the in-frame ones, dropping some. The sample carries 75,000 to 80,000 clones, 60% to 70% recorded once. Sequencing used CD8+ T cells sorted from blood, obtained at week 24, from a patient treated with tofacitinib. The receptors were sampled from a human donor with alopecia areata.

This clone occurred a few times. The V gene is TRBV27, the J gene TRBJ2-1; D call uncertain. The CDR3 sequence is 12 residues long. Trimming shortened V by 2 bases and J by 5 bases, and 4 bases separated the two germline ends. The germline V gene has CDR1 MNHEY and CDR2 SMNVEV (reference sequence). The CDR3 spells CASSLPHNEQFF. In nucleotides, the CDR3 is TGTGCCAGCAGTTTACCTCACAATGAGCAGTTCTTC.

V is TRBV5-1 and J is TRBJ2-7, with TRBD2 identical over 7 bases. From germline, CDR1 is SGHRS and CDR2 YFSETQ. V was pared by 0 bases and J by 4 bases, with 7 bases of the junction left unmatched. The CDR3 covers 15 residues. In DNA, the CDR3 is TGCGCCAGCAGCTTGGAGTTTCAAGCGGGGTACGAGCAGTACTTC. Translation gives CASSLEFQAGYEQYF.

This rearrangement joins TRBV4-3 to TRBJ1-2; D might be TRBD1 (6 bases). Germline lookup yields CDR1 LGHNA and CDR2 YSLEER. Trimming pared 0 bases from V and 8 bases from J, leaving 16 bases between. CDR3 length equals 15 residues. The CDR3 sequence is CASSQDRTALGGYTF. As DNA, the CDR3 is TGCGCCAGCAGCCAAGATAGGACAGCTCTAGGGGGCTACACCTTC.

Remarks on this clone: This same CDR3 is encoded by further DNA sequences in the sample. The chain recombines TRBV27 with TRBJ2-1; the match to TRBD2 covers 12 bases. With 6 bases clipped from V and 6 bases from J, the junction kept 3 bases outside the gene matches. CDR1 MNHEY and CDR2 SMNVEV come from the germline V gene (reference sequence). CDR3 length equals 14 residues. The CDR3 reads CASRLAGGPNEQFF. In nucleotides, the CDR3 is TGTGCCAGCAGGCTAGCGGGAGGGCCCAATGAGCAGTTCTTC.

The V call is TRBV6-5, the J call TRBJ2-5; TRBD2 might be the D (6 bases). The ends were cut back, 11 bases at V and 5 bases at J, with 15 bases in the middle. This CDR3 spans 12 amino acids. In germline, CDR1 is MNHEY, CDR2 SVGAGI. The CDR3, as DNA: TGTGCCTCCCGGGGGTCCATCGAGACCCAGTACTTC. Its translation is CASRGSIETQYF.

This clone was found a few times. This sequence joins TRBV4-1 and TRBJ2-1; D gene uncertain. This CDR3 comprises 12 residues. Germline V gives CDR1 MGHRA, CDR2 YSYEKL. V shed 1 base and J shed 6 bases, with 4 bases lying between them. Here the CDR3 reads CASSQGGNEQFF. CDR3 DNA sequence: TGCGCCAGCAGCCAAGGTGGCAATGAGCAGTTCTTC.

CDR3 nucleotide sequence: TGTGCCAGCAGCCAAGGGGTCAATGAGCAGTTCTTC. It is translated as CASSQGVNEQFF. The chain carries TRBV14 and TRBJ2-1, with D unclear. The CDR3 has 12 amino acids. V was shortened by 1 base and J by 6 bases, with 4 bases between the two germline ends. Germline V lookup: CDR1 SGHDN, CDR2 FVKESK.

This clone was seen more than once but under ten times. The rearrangement joins TRBV23-1 to TRBJ2-7; 9 bases match TRBD1. TRBV23-1 is classed as an ORF, of uncertain function. V dropped 6 bases and J dropped 0; count of bases not matched to a gene: 6. This CDR3 comprises 15 residues. The CDR3 nucleotides read TGCGCCAGCAGCCCTGTGACAGGGGGCTCCTACGAGCAGTACTTC. Protein: CASSPVTGGSYEQYF.

The J gene is TRBJ1-2, the V gene TRBV7-9, with D possibly TRBD1 on 6 matching bases. The CDR3 runs to 15 residues. Looked up from germline, CDR1 is SEHNR and CDR2 is FQNEAQ (reference sequence). V shed 0 bases and J shed 7 bases, with 15 bases lying between them. The DNA for the CDR3 is TGTGCCAGCAGCTTAGCCCCAGGGGCCACCCCTGGCTACACCTTC. It specifies CASSLAPGATPGYTF.

This clone was picked up a small number of times. The chain is built from TRBV11-2 and TRBJ2-5, with 8 bases that match TRBD2. The germline V gene has CDR1 SGHAT and CDR2 FQNNGV. This CDR3 is 15 amino acids long. J lost 4 bases, V lost 7 bases, and 11 bases had no gene match. The CDR3: CASTPGRGALETQYF. DNA of the CDR3: TGTGCCAGCACCCCTGGGCGGGGGGCCCTAGAGACCCAGTACTTC.

The chain is built from TRBV7-8 and TRBJ2-3; TRBD1 matches 8 bases. This CDR3 spans 16 amino acids. Germline trimming cut 0 bases from V and 2 bases from J; bases unmatched to any gene: 4. Per germline, CDR1 SGHVS and CDR2 FQNEAQ. The CDR3 DNA is TGTGCCAGCAGCTTAGCCTTTCAGGGGGCCACAGATACGCAGTATTTT. This translates into CASSLAFQGATDTQYF.

This chain uses TRBV27 with TRBJ1-5; a weak D match, TRBD1 (5 bases). V was trimmed by 2 bases and J by 7 bases, leaving 9 bases between them. The length of the CDR3 is 13 residues. Germline assignment: CDR1 MNHEY and CDR2 SMNVEV (reference sequence). CDR3 protein: CASSLGWGQPQHF. The CDR3 bases are TGTGCCAGCAGTTTAGGTTGGGGGCAGCCCCAGCATTTT.